The clone carrying this T cell receptor (beta chain) was found a few times. Its antigen is unknown. Expressed TCRB transcripts were sequenced, since all the RNA that had been isolated was reverse transcribed. The table came from immunoSEQ multiplex PCR; TCRdb's copy has only in-frame clones and leaves some out. The table records 100,000 to 150,000 clones, around 8.8% of them present only once. Germline V gene lookup returns CDR1 SGDLS and CDR2 YYNGEE. J lost 6 bases, V lost 1 base, and 10 bases had no gene match. The CDR3 extends over 16 amino acids. This record comes from a study of beta chain features in type 1 diabetes. General study results and limits: Patients' naive, central memory and regulatory TCRB repertoires appeared more alike than those of healthy donors. All four CD4+ subsets from Type 1 diabetes patients carried moderately but significantly shorter TCRB CDR3s. Any HLA type influence on TCRB rearrangement was left unresolved here.

CD4+ naive, central memory, regulatory and stem cell-like memory subsets were isolated by sorting on CD45RO/CCR7/CD25/CD127/CD95/CD27. Populations obtained by sorting all exceeded 98% purity. The J gene is TRBJ2-1, the V gene TRBV9; 7 positions agree with TRBD1. This TCR came from a man aged 25 to 45 with type 1 diabetes. Specimen: central memory CD4+ T cells from blood. CDR3 coding DNA: TGTGCCAGCAGCGTAACCTTCGGACAGGAGACCAATGAGCAGTTCTTC. It translates to CASSVTFGQETNEQFF.